This T cell receptor beta chain was found in a study of lymphopenia after photon versus proton radiotherapy. The study, taken as a whole, reports: Under photons, naive T cells and diversity fell while effector/memory populations rose. Only patients who died were analyzed for survival; proton advantage is unproven. Post-nadir diversity loss with photons came from oligoclonal expansion, particularly CD8+ Temra cells. Larger post-nadir TCR diversity loss correlated inversely with survival in deceased patients.

TCRdb keeps only in-frame clones here, not all; method: immunoSEQ multiplex PCR. This sample carries more than 60,000 clones, about 86% of them seen once, and the ten largest clones take approximately 2.4%. Turning to this clone: Its antigen is still unknown.

CDR1 is SGDLS, CDR2 YYNGEE, per germline. This CDR3 comprises 19 residues. With 0 bases clipped from V and 1 base from J, the junction kept 9 bases outside the gene matches. The receptor was isolated from a man aged 40-55 years with gastric cancer. The rearrangement uses TRBV9 and TRBJ2-3; 12 positions match TRBD2. Sequences were derived from peripheral blood, sampled from a patient treated with photon-based radiotherapy. CDR3 bases: TGTGCCAGCAGCGTAGGTTTGTCTAGCGGGGGGGCGGGCACAGATACGCAGTATTTT. Its translation is CASSVGLSSGGAGTDTQYF. The full variable domain, its missing parts supplied by reference TRBV9 and TRBJ2-3, is DSGVTQTPKHLITATGQRVTLRCSPRSGDLSVYWYQQSLDQGLQFLIQYYNGEERAKGNILERFSAQQFPDLHSELNLSSLELGDSALYFCASSVGLSSGGAGTDTQYFGPGTRLTVL.